The 16 T cell receptor beta chains listed next were all sequenced from one sample in a study of T cells in Graves' hyperthyroidism and ophthalmopathy. Amplified TCR beta CDR3 regions derived from RNA transcripts. Initially, a first-round RT-PCR of the TCR CDR3 employed the HTBI primer set. TCRdb redid the calling of the multiplex PCR reads with MiXCR, one entry per CDR3 protein. The table shows about 300,000 distinct CDR3 sequences, with around a fifth occurring only once. The sample consisted of blood. Receptors originate from a man aged 50-60 years with Graves' ophthalmopathy.

The V call is TRBV19, the J call TRBJ1-5; unclear D gene. Germline CDR1 and CDR2: LNHDA and SQIVND (reference sequence). The ends were cut back, 6 bases at V and 1 base at J, with 7 bases in the middle. This CDR3 spans 13 amino acids. In DNA form, the CDR3 reads TGTGCCAGTAGCACGGTGAGCAATCAGCCCCAGCATTTT. Protein product: CASSTVSNQPQHF.

The rearrangement links TRBV12-3 or TRBV12-4 to TRBJ2-7; tentative D call: TRBD1 (6 bases). V dropped 6 bases and J dropped 3 bases, with 12 bases sitting between them. The CDR3 consists of 13 residues. The CDR3 sequence is CASSLGHYYEQYF. Here the CDR3 DNA reads TGTGCCAGCAGCCTGGGACATTACTACGAGCAGTACTTC.

This sequence joins TRBV18 and TRBJ2-2; D is undetermined. V was pared by 2 bases and J by 0 bases, with 7 bases between. From germline, CDR1 is KGHSH and CDR2 LQKENI. The CDR3 is 15 residues long. CDR3 in amino acids: CASSPLRANTGELFF. CDR3 nucleotide sequence: TGTGCCAGCTCACCATTGCGCGCGAACACCGGGGAGCTGTTTTTT.

This clonotype was seen a few times. The chain has TRBV10-3 and TRBJ2-7; tentative D call: TRBD1 (5 bases). Germline V lookup: CDR1 ENHRY, CDR2 SYGVKD. The CDR3 length is 15 residues. V was pared by 3 bases and J by 2 bases, with 14 bases between. CDR3 residues: CAISDGRVPTYEQYF. The CDR3 DNA reads TGTGCCATCAGTGACGGCAGGGTCCCGACCTACGAGCAGTACTTC.

This clonotype occurred many times. The chain combines TRBV5-1 with TRBJ2-5; a weak D match, TRBD1 (5 bases). This CDR3 is built from 15 residues. Germline assignment: CDR1 SGHRS and CDR2 YFSETQ. The V end lost 0 bases, the J end lost 1 base, and 10 bases lay between the germline ends. CDR3 residues: CASSLGQFFQETQYF. Written as DNA, the CDR3 is TGCGCCAGCAGCTTGGGACAGTTCTTCCAAGAGACCCAGTACTTC.

This clonotype has at least ten counts. The genes are TRBV20-1 and TRBJ2-7; 10 bases agree with TRBD2. The J segment lost 4 bases and the V segment lost 5 bases, leaving 8 bases of the junction unmatched. Germline CDR1 DFQATT, CDR2 SNEGSKA (reference sequence). The CDR3 runs 14 residues. The CDR3 is CSAAGASGGYEQYF. The CDR3 nucleotides read TGCAGTGCTGCGGGGGCTAGCGGGGGTTACGAGCAGTACTTC.

In its sample, this clonotype was seen a few times. The chain couples TRBV5-1 to TRBJ2-1, with 14 bases identical to TRBD2. Unmatched junction bases numbered 10, after V lost 4 bases and J lost 1 base. Germline loops: CDR1 SGHRS, CDR2 YFSETQ. The CDR3 covers 19 residues. The CDR3 region has the DNA TGCGCCAGCAGCCCAAGGGGAGGGACTAGCGGGAGTTCCTACAATGAGCAGTTCTTC. It yields the protein CASSPRGGTSGSSYNEQFF.

This clonotype was seen repeatedly, ten times or more. This chain joins TRBV6-1 and TRBJ2-5; D is possibly TRBD2 (6 bases). CDR1 is MNHNS and CDR2 is SASEGT in the germline V gene. There are 16 residues in the CDR3. V was shortened by 7 bases and J by 5 bases, with 23 bases between the two germline ends. The CDR3 nucleotides read TGTGCCAGCATGAGAGTGGGACTCCTTGAGTCCGAGACCCAGTACTTC. Translation gives CASMRVGLLESETQYF.

The gene calls are TRBV6-1 and TRBJ2-7, with D possibly matching TRBD1 (6 bases). Per germline, CDR1 MNHNS and CDR2 SASEGT. V was shortened by 8 bases and J by 5 bases, with 13 bases between the two germline ends. This CDR3 contains 12 residues. CDR3 DNA: TGTGCCAGCGGGACAAACGGCGACGAGCAGTACTTC. Translation gives CASGTNGDEQYF.

This clonotype was detected many times. The rearrangement links TRBV28 to TRBJ1-4; D unclear. CDR1 is MDHEN and CDR2 is SYDVKM in the germline V gene. Trimming pared 2 bases from V and 4 bases from J, leaving 5 bases between. The CDR3 is 13 amino acids. CDR3 sequence reads: CASSLQLNEKLFF. As DNA, the CDR3 is TGTGCCAGCAGTTTACAGCTTAATGAAAAACTGTTTTTT. The variable domain in full, with the rest retrieved from reference TRBV28 and TRBJ1-4, is DVKVTQSSRYLVKRTGEKVFLECVQDMDHENMFWYRQDPGLGLRLIYFSYDVKMKEKGDIPEGYSVSREKKERFSLILESASTNQTSMYLCASSLQLNEKLFFGSGTQLSVL.

The chain joins TRBV5-1 to TRBJ2-6, with D possibly matching TRBD1 (6 bases). The CDR3 loop spans 16 amino acids. Trimming left V 4 bases short and J 2 bases short, with 13 bases between. Germline CDR1 reads SGHRS; CDR2 reads YFSETQ. Here the CDR3 reads CASSAQGGAGANVLTF. As DNA, the CDR3 is TGCGCCAGCAGCGCCCAAGGGGGAGCTGGGGCCAACGTCCTGACTTTC. Looking up the rest from reference TRBV5-1 and TRBJ2-6 gives the full variable domain: KAGVTQTPRYLIKTRGQQVTLSCSPISGHRSVSWYQQTPGQGLQFLFEYFSETQRNKGNFPGRFSGRQFSNSRSEMNVSTLELGDSALYLCASSAQGGAGANVLTFGAGSRLTVL.

This clonotype was observed a few times. The chain has TRBV6-1 and TRBJ2-1; D remains ambiguous. CDR1 and CDR2 (germline): MNHNS, SASEGT. CDR3 length: 13 residues. V shed 6 bases and J shed 7 bases, with 13 bases lying between them. In nucleotides, the CDR3 is TGTGCCAGCAGCACCAAAAGTGGAAATGAGCAGTTCTTC. Protein: CASSTKSGNEQFF.

This clonotype was seen ten or more times. The genes are TRBV5-1 and TRBJ2-3, with D unresolved. From germline, CDR1 is SGHRS and CDR2 YFSETQ. V was pared by 0 bases and J by 6 bases, with 11 bases between. The CDR3 is 14 residues long. The CDR3: CASSLGTMGDTQYF. The CDR3 DNA reads TGCGCCAGCAGCTTGGGGACCATGGGGGATACGCAGTATTTT.

This clonotype has more than one count but fewer than ten. The V call is TRBV20-1, the J call TRBJ2-3; D remains ambiguous. Between the trimmed V and J ends, which lost 4 bases and 1 base, there was a span of 15 bases. The CDR3 covers 15 residues. CDR1 is DFQATT, CDR2 SNEGSKA, per germline (reference sequence). The CDR3: CSATDVGGGTDTQYF. For the CDR3, the DNA is TGCAGTGCTACCGATGTTGGCGGAGGCACAGATACGCAGTATTTT.

There are a few counts of this clonotype. The chain's CDR3 is CASNTGAGPNSPLHF. As DNA, the CDR3 is TGTGCCAGCAATACGGGGGCGGGGCCCAATTCACCCCTCCACTTT. The V gene is TRBV28, the J gene TRBJ1-6; D is perhaps TRBD1 (6 bases). Trimming left V 7 bases short and J 7 bases short, with 17 bases between. This CDR3 is built from 15 residues. From germline, CDR1 is MDHEN and CDR2 SYDVKM.

The chain has TRBV29-1 and TRBJ2-2; D might be TRBD2 (5 bases). The CDR3 consists of 17 residues. CDR1 SQVTM and CDR2 ANQGSEA come from the germline V gene. The V end was cut by 1 base, the J end by 1 base, with 16 bases between. CDR3 sequence (DNA): TGCAGCGTTGAAGTGTTAGAGCGGCGGAAGAACACCGGGGAGCTGTTTTTT. Its protein product is CSVEVLERRKNTGELFF.